A selection of T cell receptor beta chains follows, all from one sample in a study of siplizumab effects on memory and regulatory T cells. The assay was immunoSEQ multiplex PCR, and TCRdb's table has in-frame clones only and misses some. This repertoire shows 90,000 to 120,000 clones, around 94% found once; its top ten account for around 0.6%. The material sequenced was Tregs sorted from blood. These receptors were collected from a human donor in good health. The CDR3 runs from the conserved cysteine through the conserved F or W. Each record gives: D gene, J gene, V gene, clone size, CDR3 protein, CDR3 DNA. A D gene is named only where the DNA matches it firmly. Expanded clones get a size class; other rows say once, few or many, or leave the size out.

>TRBD2|TRBJ2-7|TRBV5-1|-
CASSLGGLAVFEQYF
TGCGCCAGCAGCTTAGGAGGACTAGCAGTATTCGAGCAGTACTTC
>-|TRBJ2-1|TRBV5-5|-
CASSFERARDEQFF
TGTGCCAGCAGCTTCGAGAGGGCGAGGGATGAGCAGTTCTTC
>TRBD2|TRBJ2-3|TRBV7-8|-
CASSLLAGVMGTDTQYF
TGTGCCAGCAGCTTGCTAGCGGGAGTTATGGGCACAGATACGCAGTATTTT
>-|TRBJ1-1|TRBV2|-
CATMGRQRGLNTEAFF
TGTGCCACCATGGGGCGACAGAGAGGCCTTAACACTGAAGCTTTCTTT
>-|TRBJ2-1|TRBV6-6|-
CASSYSSQASYNEQFF
TGTGCCAGCAGTTACTCGAGTCAGGCCTCCTACAATGAGCAGTTCTTC
>-|TRBJ1-5|TRBV19|-
CASSMQHTSQPQHF
TGTGCCAGTAGTATGCAACACACTAGTCAGCCCCAGCATTTT
>-|TRBJ2-1|TRBV6-6|-
CASSYSLASSQFF
TGTGCCAGCAGTTACTCGCTAGCGAGTTCGCAGTTCTTC
>-|TRBJ1-1|TRBV30|-
CAWSVGSTEAFF
TGTGCCTGGAGTGTGGGGTCCACTGAAGCTTTCTTT
>-|TRBJ1-1|TRBV18|-
CASSPPVTSREAFF
TGTGCCAGCTCACCACCGGTGACATCTCGTGAAGCTTTCTTT
>-|TRBJ2-2|TRBV11-2|-
CASSPGVVNTGELFF
TGTGCCAGCAGCCCAGGGGTCGTGAACACCGGGGAGCTGTTTTTT
>-|TRBJ1-1|TRBV5-4|few
CASSFGWNTEAFF
TGTGCCAGCAGCTTTGGGTGGAACACTGAAGCTTTCTTT
>TRBD1|TRBJ1-5|TRBV30|few
CAWDRGANQPQHF
TGTGCCTGGGACAGGGGCGCCAATCAGCCCCAGCATTTT
>-|TRBJ2-2|TRBV7-3|-
CASSPIRTGHTGELFF
TGTGCCAGCAGCCCCATCCGCACAGGGCACACCGGGGAGCTGTTTTTT
>-|TRBJ2-7|TRBV20-1|-
CSARGSYEQYF
TGCAGTGCCCGGGGGTCCTACGAGCAGTACTTC
>TRBD1|TRBJ2-7|TRBV5-4|-
CASSRQGAILEQYF
TGTGCCAGCAGTCGACAGGGGGCTATCCTCGAGCAGTACTTC
>-|TRBJ2-1|TRBV7-9|-
CASSLLALDEQFF
TGTGCCAGCAGCTTACTGGCTCTTGATGAGCAGTTCTTC
>-|TRBJ2-4|TRBV5-1|-
CASSLDWSGVAKNIQYF
TGCGCCAGCAGCTTGGATTGGTCGGGAGTGGCCAAAAACATTCAGTACTTC
>TRBD1|TRBJ1-5|TRBV27|-
CASSLKNPGTGSNQPQHF
TGTGCCAGCAGTTTAAAGAATCCCGGGACAGGTTCCAATCAGCCCCAGCATTTT
>-|TRBJ1-2|TRBV15|-
CATSRVRGHGYTF
TGTGCCACCAGCAGAGTCAGGGGCCATGGCTACACCTTC
>-|TRBJ2-7|TRBV5-1|-
CASSLAGSSYEQYF
TGCGCCAGCAGCTTGGCCGGCAGTTCCTACGAGCAGTACTTC
>TRBD2|TRBJ2-2|TRBV6-1|once
CASSELLSGVNTGELFF
TGTGCCAGCAGTGAATTGCTTAGCGGGGTGAACACCGGGGAGCTGTTTTTT
>-|TRBJ1-5|TRBV2|-
CASSARDGYNQPQHF
TGTGCCAGCAGTGCGAGGGACGGCTACAATCAGCCCCAGCATTTT
>TRBD2|TRBJ2-4|TRBV5-6|few
CASSLGIIASGRNIQYF
TGTGCCAGCAGCTTGGGGATTATAGCTAGCGGGAGAAACATTCAGTACTTC
>-|TRBJ2-7|TRBV11-2|-
CASSIGSPYEQYF
TGTGCCAGCAGCATCGGCAGTCCCTACGAGCAGTACTTC
>-|TRBJ2-7|TRBV10-1|-
CASKKDIWVDEQYF
TGCGCCAGCAAGAAAGACATTTGGGTCGACGAGCAGTACTTC
>-|TRBJ2-5|TRBV19|-
CASSMNTETQYF
TGTGCCAGTAGTATGAACACCGAGACCCAGTACTTC
>-|TRBJ2-7|TRBV18|-
CASSPTYLSYEQYF
TGTGCCAGCTCACCCACCTACTTGTCTTACGAGCAGTACTTC
>-|TRBJ2-7|TRBV21-1|-
CASSSRDRDAGAEQYF
TGTGCCAGCAGCTCCCGGGACAGGGATGCTGGCGCCGAGCAGTACTTC
>-|TRBJ2-5|TRBV6-6|-
CASSYPGSGRETQYF
TGTGCCAGCAGTTACCCCGGGTCGGGCCGGGAGACCCAGTACTTC
>-|TRBJ2-3|TRBV9|-
CASSVGAGTPSTDTQYF
TGTGCCAGCAGCGTAGGTGCAGGCACCCCTAGCACAGATACGCAGTATTTT
>-|TRBJ2-7|TRBV20-1|-
CSAERSYEQYF
TGCAGTGCTGAACGCAGCTACGAGCAGTACTTC
>-|TRBJ1-2|TRBV19|-
CASSTETRRTYTF
TGTGCCAGTAGTACTGAGACCCGCCGGACATACACCTTC
>TRBD1|TRBJ1-2|TRBV10-2|-
CASSRQGAGYTF
TGCGCCAGCAGCCGACAGGGGGCCGGCTACACCTTC
>TRBD1|TRBJ1-2|TRBV28|-
CASTLGQGAGGYTF
TGTGCCAGCACCCTTGGGCAGGGGGCGGGTGGCTACACCTTC
>TRBD1|TRBJ1-5|TRBV4-1|-
CASSQDLGRDRVLDQPQHF
TGCGCCAGCAGCCAAGATCTTGGTAGGGACAGGGTACTAGATCAGCCCCAGCATTTT
>-|TRBJ2-3|TRBV27|-
CASKVGSTDTQYF
TGTGCCAGCAAGGTCGGGAGCACAGATACGCAGTATTTT
>TRBD1|TRBJ2-1|TRBV27|-
CASSLLRTGGIAQFF
TGTGCCAGCAGTCTTCTGCGGACAGGGGGGATCGCGCAGTTCTTC
>-|TRBJ2-2|TRBV9|-
CASSVVLGAGELFF
TGTGCCAGCAGCGTAGTTTTAGGCGCCGGGGAGCTGTTTTTT
>-|TRBJ1-1|TRBV30|-
CAWSGGALNTEAFF
TGTGCCTGGAGTGGGGGGGCCCTGAACACTGAAGCTTTCTTT
>-|TRBJ1-5|TRBV18|-
CASSPRVGGPGSNQPQHF
TGTGCCAGCTCACCAAGGGTAGGGGGACCAGGAAGCAATCAGCCCCAGCATTTT
>-|TRBJ1-4|TRBV5-8|-
CASSSLGGFEEKLFF
TGTGCCAGCAGCTCACTGGGGGGGTTCGAGGAAAAACTGTTTTTT
>-|TRBJ1-4|TRBV5-6|-
CASSLEGRDEKLFF
TGTGCCAGCAGCTTGGAAGGGAGGGATGAAAAACTGTTTTTT
>TRBD1|TRBJ1-1|TRBV4-1|-
CASSQTLTGVNTEAFF
TGCGCCAGCAGCCAGACCCTAACAGGGGTGAACACTGAAGCTTTCTTT
>-|TRBJ2-1|TRBV5-1|-
CASSLVPAYNEQFF
TGCGCCAGCAGCTTGGTCCCGGCCTACAATGAGCAGTTCTTC
>TRBD2|TRBJ2-5|TRBV28|-
CASSFVQTSGETQYF
TGTGCCAGCAGTTTTGTCCAGACTAGCGGAGAGACCCAGTACTTC
>-|TRBJ1-4|TRBV6-5|-
CASSYLSSYNEKLFF
TGTGCCAGCAGTTACCTTTCCAGTTATAATGAAAAACTGTTTTTT
>-|TRBJ2-3|TRBV18|once
CASSPPVRGLTDTQYF
TGTGCCAGCTCACCACCGGTGCGGGGACTCACAGATACGCAGTATTTT
>TRBD1|TRBJ2-5|TRBV6-1|once
CASSVTGAASQETQYF
TGTGCCAGCAGTGTTACAGGGGCCGCTTCGCAAGAGACCCAGTACTTC
>-|TRBJ2-1|TRBV7-6|-
CASSLVGSYNEQFF
TGTGCCAGCAGCTTAGTTGGCTCCTACAATGAGCAGTTCTTC
>-|TRBJ1-4|TRBV30|-
CAWSVMFSSNEKLFF
TGTGCCTGGAGTGTAATGTTCTCGAGTAATGAAAAACTGTTTTTT
>TRBD2|TRBJ2-7|TRBV7-8|once
CASSLVLAGDTYEQYF
TGTGCCAGCAGCTTGGTACTAGCGGGTGATACCTACGAGCAGTACTTC
>TRBD2|TRBJ2-5|TRBV15|-
CATSRGRMVAGVGETQYF
TGTGCCACCAGCAGAGGAAGGATGGTAGCGGGGGTGGGAGAGACCCAGTACTTC
>-|TRBJ2-6|TRBV2|-
CASGGFSSGANVLTF
TGTGCCAGTGGGGGGTTTTCTTCTGGGGCCAACGTCCTGACTTTC